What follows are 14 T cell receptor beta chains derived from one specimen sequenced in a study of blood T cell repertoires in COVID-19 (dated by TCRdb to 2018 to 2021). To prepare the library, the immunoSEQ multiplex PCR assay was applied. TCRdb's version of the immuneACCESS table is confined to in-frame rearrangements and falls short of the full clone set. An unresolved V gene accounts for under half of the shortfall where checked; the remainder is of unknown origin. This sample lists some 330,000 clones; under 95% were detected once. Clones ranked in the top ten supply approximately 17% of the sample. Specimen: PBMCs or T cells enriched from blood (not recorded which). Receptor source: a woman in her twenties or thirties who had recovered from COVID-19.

CDR3 coding DNA: TGCGCCAGCAGCCAAGATCCTTGGGGCAGAAAGGATGAAAAACTGTTTTTT. It encodes CASSQDPWGRKDEKLFF. The V call is TRBV4-1, the J call TRBJ1-4; D is possibly TRBD1 (5 bases). Germline V gene sequence: CDR1 MGHRA, CDR2 YSYEKL. This CDR3 has 17 residues. V shed 0 bases and J shed 6 bases, with 17 bases lying between them.

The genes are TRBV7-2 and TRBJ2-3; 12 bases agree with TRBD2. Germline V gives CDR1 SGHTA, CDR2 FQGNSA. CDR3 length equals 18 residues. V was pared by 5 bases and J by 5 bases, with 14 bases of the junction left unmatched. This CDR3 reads CASSPRLAGAVAEDTQYF. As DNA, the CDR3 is TGTGCCAGCAGCCCCCGACTAGCGGGGGCAGTGGCAGAAGATACGCAGTATTTT.

The CDR3 DNA reads as TGTGCCAGCCGGCGAACGACAGGGAACGGCTCTAGAGAGACCCAGTACTTC. Amino acids: CASRRTTGNGSRETQYF. This chain links TRBV27 with TRBJ2-5, with TRBD1 matching over 7 bases. The germline V gene has CDR1 MNHEY and CDR2 SMNVEV (reference sequence). V lost 8 bases and J lost 4; bases outside the gene matches: 19. The CDR3 runs 17 residues.

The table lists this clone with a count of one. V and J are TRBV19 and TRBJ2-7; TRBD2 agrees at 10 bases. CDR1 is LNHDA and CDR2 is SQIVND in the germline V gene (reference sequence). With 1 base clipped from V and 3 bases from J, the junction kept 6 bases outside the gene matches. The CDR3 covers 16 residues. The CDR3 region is CASSIASSGRNYEQYF. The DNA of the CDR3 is TGTGCCAGTAGTATAGCCTCTAGCGGGAGAAACTACGAGCAGTACTTC.

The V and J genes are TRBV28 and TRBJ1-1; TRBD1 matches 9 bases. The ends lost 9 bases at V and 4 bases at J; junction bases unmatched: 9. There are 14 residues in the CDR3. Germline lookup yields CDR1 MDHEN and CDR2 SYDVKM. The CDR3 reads CASTTGGLSTEAFF. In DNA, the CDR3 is TGTGCCAGTACGACAGGGGGATTGAGCACTGAAGCTTTCTTT. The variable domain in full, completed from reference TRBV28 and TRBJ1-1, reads DVKVTQSSRYLVKRTGEKVFLECVQDMDHENMFWYRQDPGLGLRLIYFSYDVKMKEKGDIPEGYSVSREKKERFSLILESASTNQTSMYLCASTTGGLSTEAFFGQGTRLTVV.

The CDR3 DNA reads TGTGCCAGCATGGGTCCCCTCAGGGTTTCGGAAAGCTCCTATAATTCACCCCTCCACTTT. Its protein product is CASMGPLRVSESSYNSPLHF. V is TRBV7-3 and J is TRBJ1-6; weak D call: TRBD1 (5 bases). The CDR3 has 20 residues. V was clipped by 7 bases and J by 0 bases, with 25 bases between them. The V gene's germline CDR1 is SGHTA and CDR2 FQGTGA. Supplemented by reference TRBV7-3 and TRBJ1-6, the full variable domain reads GAGVSQTPSNKVTEKGKYVELRCDPISGHTALYWYRQSLGQGPEFLIYFQGTGAADDSGLPNDRFFAVRPEGSVSTLKIQRTERGDSAVYLCASMGPLRVSESSYNSPLHFGNGTRLTVT.

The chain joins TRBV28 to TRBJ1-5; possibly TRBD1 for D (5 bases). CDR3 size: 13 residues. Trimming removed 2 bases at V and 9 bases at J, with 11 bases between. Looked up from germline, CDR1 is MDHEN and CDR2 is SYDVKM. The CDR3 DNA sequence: TGTGCCAGCAGTTTAGGGGGGGAGTTGCCCCAGCATTTT. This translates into CASSLGGELPQHF.

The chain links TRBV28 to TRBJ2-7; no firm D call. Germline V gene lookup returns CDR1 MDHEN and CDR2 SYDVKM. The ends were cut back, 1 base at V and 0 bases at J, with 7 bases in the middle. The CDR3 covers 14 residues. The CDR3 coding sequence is TGTGCCAGCAGTTTATATCACTCCTCCTACGAGCAGTACTTC. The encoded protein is CASSLYHSSYEQYF.

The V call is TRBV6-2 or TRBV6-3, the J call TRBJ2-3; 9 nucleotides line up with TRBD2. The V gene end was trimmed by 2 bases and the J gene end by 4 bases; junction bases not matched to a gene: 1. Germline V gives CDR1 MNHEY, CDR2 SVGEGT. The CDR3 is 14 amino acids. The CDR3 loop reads CASSYQREADTQYF. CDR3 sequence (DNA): TGTGCCAGCAGTTACCAGCGGGAGGCAGATACGCAGTATTTT.

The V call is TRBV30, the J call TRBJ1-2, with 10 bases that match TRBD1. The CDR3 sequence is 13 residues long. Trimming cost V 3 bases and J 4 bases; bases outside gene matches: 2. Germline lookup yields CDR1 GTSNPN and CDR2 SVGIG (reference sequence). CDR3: CAWRDRGTYGYTF. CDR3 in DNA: TGTGCCTGGAGGGACAGGGGGACCTATGGCTACACCTTC. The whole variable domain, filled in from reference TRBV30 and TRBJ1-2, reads SQTIHQWPATLVQPVGSPLSLECTVEGTSNPNLYWYRQAAGRGLQLLFYSVGIGQISSEVPQNLSASRPQDRQFILSSKKLLLSDSGFYLCAWRDRGTYGYTFGSGTRLTVV.

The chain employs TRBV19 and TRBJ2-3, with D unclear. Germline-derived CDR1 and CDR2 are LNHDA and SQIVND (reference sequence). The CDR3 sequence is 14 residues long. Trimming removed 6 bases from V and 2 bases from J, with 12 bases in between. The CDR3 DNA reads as TGTGCCAGTAGCCCTTCCCCTACCACAGATACGCAGTATTTT. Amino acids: CASSPSPTTDTQYF.

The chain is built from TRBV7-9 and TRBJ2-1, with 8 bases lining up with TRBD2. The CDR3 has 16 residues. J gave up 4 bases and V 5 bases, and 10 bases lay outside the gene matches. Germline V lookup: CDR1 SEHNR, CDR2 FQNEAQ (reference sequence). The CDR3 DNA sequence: TGTGCCAGCAGCCCCTCGGGTAGCGGGACATACAATGAGCAGTTCTTC. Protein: CASSPSGSGTYNEQFF. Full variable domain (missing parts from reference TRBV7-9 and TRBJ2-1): DTGVSQNPRHKITKRGQNVTFRCDPISEHNRLYWYRQTLGQGPEFLTYFQNEAQLEKSRLLSDRFSAERPKGSFSTLEIQRTEQGDSAMYLCASSPSGSGTYNEQFFGPGTRLTVL.

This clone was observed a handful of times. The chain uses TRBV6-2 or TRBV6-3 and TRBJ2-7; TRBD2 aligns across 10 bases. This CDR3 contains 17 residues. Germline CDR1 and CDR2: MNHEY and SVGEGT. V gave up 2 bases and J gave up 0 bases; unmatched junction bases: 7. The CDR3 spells CASSYGSRTSGSYEQYF. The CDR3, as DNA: TGTGCCAGCAGTTACGGGTCCAGGACTAGCGGCTCCTACGAGCAGTACTTC.

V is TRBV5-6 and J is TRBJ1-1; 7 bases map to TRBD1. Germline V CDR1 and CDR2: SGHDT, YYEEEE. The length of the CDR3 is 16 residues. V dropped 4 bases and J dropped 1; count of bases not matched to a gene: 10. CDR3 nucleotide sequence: TGTGCCAGCAGCAACACGACAGGGATGCGGAACACTGAAGCTTTCTTT. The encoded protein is CASSNTTGMRNTEAFF.